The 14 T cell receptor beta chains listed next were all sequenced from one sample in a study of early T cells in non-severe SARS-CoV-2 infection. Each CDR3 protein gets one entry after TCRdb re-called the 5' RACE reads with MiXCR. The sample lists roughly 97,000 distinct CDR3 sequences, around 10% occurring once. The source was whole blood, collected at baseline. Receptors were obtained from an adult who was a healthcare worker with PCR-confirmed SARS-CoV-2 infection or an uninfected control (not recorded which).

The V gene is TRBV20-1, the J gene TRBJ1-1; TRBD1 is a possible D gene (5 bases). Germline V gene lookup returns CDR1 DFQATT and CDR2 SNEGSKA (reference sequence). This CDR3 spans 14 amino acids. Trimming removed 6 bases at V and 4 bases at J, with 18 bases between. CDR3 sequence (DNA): TGCAGTGCCCAGACCCCGGGGGGTGTCACTGAAGCTTTCTTT. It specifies CSAQTPGGVTEAFF.

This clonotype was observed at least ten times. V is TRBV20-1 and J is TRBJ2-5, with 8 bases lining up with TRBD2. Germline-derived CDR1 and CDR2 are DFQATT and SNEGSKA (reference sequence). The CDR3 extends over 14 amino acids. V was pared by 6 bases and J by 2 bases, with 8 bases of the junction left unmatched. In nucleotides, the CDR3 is TGCAGTGCCCCCGGGGTAGCGGGACAAGAGACCCAGTACTTC. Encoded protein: CSAPGVAGQETQYF.

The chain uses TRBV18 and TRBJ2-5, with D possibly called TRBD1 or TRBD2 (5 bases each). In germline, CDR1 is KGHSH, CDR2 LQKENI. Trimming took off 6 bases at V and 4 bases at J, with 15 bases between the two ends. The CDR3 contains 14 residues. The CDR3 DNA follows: TGTGCCAGCTCGCTGGGGACGGTGGGAGAGACCCAGTACTTC. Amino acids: CASSLGTVGETQYF.

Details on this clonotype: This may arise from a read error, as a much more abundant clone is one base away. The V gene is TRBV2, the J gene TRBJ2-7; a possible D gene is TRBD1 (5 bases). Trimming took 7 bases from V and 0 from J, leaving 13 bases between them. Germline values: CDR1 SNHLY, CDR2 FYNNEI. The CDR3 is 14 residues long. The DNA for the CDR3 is TGTGCCAGCACCAGGACAAGGAGCTCCTACGAGCAGTACTTC. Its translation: CASTRTRSSYEQYF. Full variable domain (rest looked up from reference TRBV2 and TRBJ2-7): EPEVTQTPSHQVTQMGQEVILRCVPISNHLYFYWYRQILGQKVEFLVSFYNNEISEKSEIFDDQFSVERPDGSNFTLKIRSTKLEDSAMYFCASTRTRSSYEQYFGPGTRLTVT.

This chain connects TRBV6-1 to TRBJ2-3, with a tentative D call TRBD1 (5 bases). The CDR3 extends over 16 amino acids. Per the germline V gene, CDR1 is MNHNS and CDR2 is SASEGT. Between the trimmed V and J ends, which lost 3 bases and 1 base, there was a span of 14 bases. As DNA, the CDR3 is TGTGCCAGCAGTGACCCTTTTAAAGGGGGCACAGATACGCAGTATTTT. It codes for CASSDPFKGGTDTQYF.

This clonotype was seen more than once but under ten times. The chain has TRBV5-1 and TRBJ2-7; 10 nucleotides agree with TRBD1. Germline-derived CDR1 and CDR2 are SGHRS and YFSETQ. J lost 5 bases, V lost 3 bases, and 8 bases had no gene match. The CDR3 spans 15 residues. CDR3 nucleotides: TGCGCCAGCAGCTCAGGACAGGGGGTAAAGGACGAGCAGTACTTC. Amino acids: CASSSGQGVKDEQYF.

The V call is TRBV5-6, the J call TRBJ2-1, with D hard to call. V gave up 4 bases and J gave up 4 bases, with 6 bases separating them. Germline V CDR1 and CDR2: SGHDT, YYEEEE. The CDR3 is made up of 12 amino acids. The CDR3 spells CASSRPYNEQFF. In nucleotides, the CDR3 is TGTGCCAGCAGCAGACCTTACAATGAGCAGTTCTTC.

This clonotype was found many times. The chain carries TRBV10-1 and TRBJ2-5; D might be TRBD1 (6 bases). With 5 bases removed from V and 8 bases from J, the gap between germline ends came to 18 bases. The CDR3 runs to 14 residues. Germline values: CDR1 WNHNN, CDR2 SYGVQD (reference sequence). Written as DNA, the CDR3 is TGCGCCAGCAGTAGGGACAACCAGGAGGACACCCAGTACTTC. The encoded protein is CASSRDNQEDTQYF.

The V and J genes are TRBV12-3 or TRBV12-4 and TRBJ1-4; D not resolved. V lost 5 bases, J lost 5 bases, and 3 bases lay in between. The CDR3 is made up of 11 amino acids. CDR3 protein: CASSPNEKLFF. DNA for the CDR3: TGTGCCAGCAGTCCGAATGAAAAACTGTTTTTT.

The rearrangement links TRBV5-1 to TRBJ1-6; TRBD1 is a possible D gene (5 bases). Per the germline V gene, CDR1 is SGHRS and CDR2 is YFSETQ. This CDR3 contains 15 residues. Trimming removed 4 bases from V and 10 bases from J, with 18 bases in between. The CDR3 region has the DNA TGCGCCAGCAGCCCCTCCATCCGGGACGAATCACCCCTCCACTTT. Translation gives CASSPSIRDESPLHF.

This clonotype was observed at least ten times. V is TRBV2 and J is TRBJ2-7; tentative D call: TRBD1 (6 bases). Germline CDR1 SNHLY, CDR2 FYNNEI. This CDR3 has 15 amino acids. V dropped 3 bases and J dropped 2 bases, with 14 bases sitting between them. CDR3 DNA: TGTGCCAGCAGTGATCCCGGGACACCCACCTACGAGCAGTACTTC. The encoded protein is CASSDPGTPTYEQYF.

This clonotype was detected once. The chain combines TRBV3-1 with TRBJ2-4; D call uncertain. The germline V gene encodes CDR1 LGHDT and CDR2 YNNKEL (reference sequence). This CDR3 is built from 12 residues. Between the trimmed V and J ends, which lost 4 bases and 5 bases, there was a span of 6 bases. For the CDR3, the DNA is TGTGCCAGCAGCCTTGGACAAAACATTCAGTACTTC. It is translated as CASSLGQNIQYF.

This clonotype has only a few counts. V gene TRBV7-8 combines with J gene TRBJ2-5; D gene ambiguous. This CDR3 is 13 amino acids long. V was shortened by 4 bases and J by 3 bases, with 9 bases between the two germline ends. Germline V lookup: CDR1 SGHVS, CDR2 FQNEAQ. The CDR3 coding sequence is TGTGCCAGCAGCTACGCGGTGAAAGAGACCCAGTACTTC. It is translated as CASSYAVKETQYF. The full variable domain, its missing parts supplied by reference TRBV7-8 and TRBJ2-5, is GAGVSQSPRYKVAKRGQDVALRCDPISGHVSLFWYQQALGQGPEFLTYFQNEAQLDKSGLPSDRFFAERPEGSVSTLKIQRTQQEDSAVYLCASSYAVKETQYFGPGTRLLVL.

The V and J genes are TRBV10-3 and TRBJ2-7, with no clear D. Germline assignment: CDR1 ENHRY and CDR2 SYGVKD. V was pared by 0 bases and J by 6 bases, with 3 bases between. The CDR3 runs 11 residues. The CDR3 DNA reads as TGTGCCATCAGTGAGTCCGGCGAGCAGTACTTC. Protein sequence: CAISESGEQYF.